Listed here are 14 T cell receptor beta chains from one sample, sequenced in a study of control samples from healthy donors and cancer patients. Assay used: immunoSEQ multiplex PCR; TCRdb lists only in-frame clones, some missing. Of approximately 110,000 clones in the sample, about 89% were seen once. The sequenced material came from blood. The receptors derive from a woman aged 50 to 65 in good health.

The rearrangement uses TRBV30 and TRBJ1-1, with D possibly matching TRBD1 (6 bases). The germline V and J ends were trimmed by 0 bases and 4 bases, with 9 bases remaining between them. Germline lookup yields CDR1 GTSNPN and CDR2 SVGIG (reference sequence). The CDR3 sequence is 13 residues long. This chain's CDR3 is CAWSVGDTTEAFF. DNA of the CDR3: TGTGCCTGGAGTGTAGGGGACACCACTGAAGCTTTCTTT.

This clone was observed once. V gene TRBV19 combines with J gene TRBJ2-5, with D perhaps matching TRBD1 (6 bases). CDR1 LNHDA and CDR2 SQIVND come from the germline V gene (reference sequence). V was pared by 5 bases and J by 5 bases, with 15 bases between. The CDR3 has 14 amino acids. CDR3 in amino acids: CASSRTGFIETQYF. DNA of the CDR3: TGTGCCAGTAGTCGTACAGGGTTTATTGAGACCCAGTACTTC.

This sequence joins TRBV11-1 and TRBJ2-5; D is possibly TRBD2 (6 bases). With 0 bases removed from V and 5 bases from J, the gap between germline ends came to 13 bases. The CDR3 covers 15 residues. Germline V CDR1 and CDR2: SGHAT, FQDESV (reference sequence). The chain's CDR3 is CASSLAPGGMETQYF. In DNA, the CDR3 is TGTGCCAGCAGCTTAGCTCCTGGGGGGATGGAGACCCAGTACTTC. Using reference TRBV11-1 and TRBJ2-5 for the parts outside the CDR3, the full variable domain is EAEVAQSPRYKITEKSQAVAFWCDPISGHATLYWYRQILGQGPELLVQFQDESVVDDSQLPKDRFSAERLKGVDSTLKIQPAELGDSAMYLCASSLAPGGMETQYFGPGTRLLVL.

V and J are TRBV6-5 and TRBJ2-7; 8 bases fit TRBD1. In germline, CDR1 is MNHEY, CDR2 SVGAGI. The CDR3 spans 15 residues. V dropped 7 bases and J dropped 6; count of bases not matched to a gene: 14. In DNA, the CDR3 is TGTGCCAGCACCACTTTGCCAGGGGGCTTCAGCGAGCAGTACTTC. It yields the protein CASTTLPGGFSEQYF.

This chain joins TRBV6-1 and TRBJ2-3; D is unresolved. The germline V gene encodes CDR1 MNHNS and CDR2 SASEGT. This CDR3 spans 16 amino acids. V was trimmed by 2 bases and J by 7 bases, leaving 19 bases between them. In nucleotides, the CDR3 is TGTGCCAGCAGTGAACTTAGGTCCCGAATTATATATACGCAGTATTTT. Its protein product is CASSELRSRIIYTQYF.

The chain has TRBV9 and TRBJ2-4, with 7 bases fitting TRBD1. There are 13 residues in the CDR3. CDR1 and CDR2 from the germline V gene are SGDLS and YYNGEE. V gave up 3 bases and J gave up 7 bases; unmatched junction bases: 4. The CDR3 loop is CASSADRVNIQYF. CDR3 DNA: TGTGCCAGCAGCGCCGACAGGGTCAACATTCAGTACTTC.

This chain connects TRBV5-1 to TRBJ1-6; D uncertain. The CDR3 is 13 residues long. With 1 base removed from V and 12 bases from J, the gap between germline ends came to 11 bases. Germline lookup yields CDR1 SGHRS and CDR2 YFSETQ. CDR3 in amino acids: CASSLTVLGPLHF. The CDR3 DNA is TGCGCCAGCAGCTTGACAGTACTAGGACCCCTCCACTTT.

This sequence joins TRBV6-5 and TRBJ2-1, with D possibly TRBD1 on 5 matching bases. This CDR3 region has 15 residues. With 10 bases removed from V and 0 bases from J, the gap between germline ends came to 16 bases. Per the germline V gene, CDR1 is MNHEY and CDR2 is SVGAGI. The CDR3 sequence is CATRRRENSYNEQFF. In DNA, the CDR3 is TGTGCCACTAGACGCAGGGAAAACTCCTACAATGAGCAGTTCTTC.

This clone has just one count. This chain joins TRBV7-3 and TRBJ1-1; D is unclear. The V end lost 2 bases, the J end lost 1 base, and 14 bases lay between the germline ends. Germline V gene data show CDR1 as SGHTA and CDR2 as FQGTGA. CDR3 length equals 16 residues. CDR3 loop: CASSLGPAEWNTEAFF. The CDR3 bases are TGTGCCAGCAGCTTAGGCCCTGCGGAGTGGAACACTGAAGCTTTCTTT.

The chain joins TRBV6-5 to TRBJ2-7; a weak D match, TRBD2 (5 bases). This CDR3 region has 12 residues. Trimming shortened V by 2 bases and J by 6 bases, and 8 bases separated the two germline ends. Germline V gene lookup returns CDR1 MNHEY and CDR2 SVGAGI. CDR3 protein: CASSYEGGEQYF. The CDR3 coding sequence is TGTGCCAGCAGTTACGAGGGCGGCGAGCAGTACTTC.

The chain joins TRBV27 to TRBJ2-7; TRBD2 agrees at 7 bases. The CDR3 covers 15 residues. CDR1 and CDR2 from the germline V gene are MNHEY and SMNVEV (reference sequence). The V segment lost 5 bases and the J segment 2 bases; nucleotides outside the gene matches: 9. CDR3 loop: CASSPAGLKPYEQYV. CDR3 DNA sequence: TGTGCCAGCAGTCCAGCGGGACTGAAACCCTACGAGCAGTACGTC.

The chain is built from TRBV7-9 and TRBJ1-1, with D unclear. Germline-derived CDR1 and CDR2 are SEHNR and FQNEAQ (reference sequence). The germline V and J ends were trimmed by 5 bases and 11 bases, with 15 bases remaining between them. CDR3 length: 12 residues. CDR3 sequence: CASSAGRTRAFF. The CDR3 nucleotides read TGTGCCAGCAGCGCAGGTCGGACGCGGGCTTTCTTT.

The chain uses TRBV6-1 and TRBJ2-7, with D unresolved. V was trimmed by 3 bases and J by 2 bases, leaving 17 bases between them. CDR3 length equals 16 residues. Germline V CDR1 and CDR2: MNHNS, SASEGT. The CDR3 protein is CASSDRGATLTYEQYV. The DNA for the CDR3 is TGTGCCAGCAGTGATAGAGGAGCGACCTTGACCTACGAGCAGTACGTC.

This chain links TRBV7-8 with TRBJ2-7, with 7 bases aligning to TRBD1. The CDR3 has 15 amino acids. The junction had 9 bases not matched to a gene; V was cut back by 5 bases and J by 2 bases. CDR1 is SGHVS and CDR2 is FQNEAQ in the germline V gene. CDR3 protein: CASSPIRDRAYEQYF. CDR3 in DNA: TGTGCCAGCAGCCCAATAAGGGACAGAGCCTACGAGCAGTACTTC.